This record concerns one T cell receptor (beta chain) sequence. As yet, its antigen is unknown. The germline CDR1 and CDR2 sequences are LNHDA and SQIVND (reference sequence). Trimming took 6 bases from V and 7 from J, leaving 15 bases between them. The CDR3 covers 14 residues. The data were obtained in a study of OX40 agonist ivuxolimab in advanced cancers. Across the whole study: Patients in the trial were receiving intravenous ivuxolimab every 2 weeks, at doses of 0.01 to 10 mg/kg. The dose-escalation cohort was roughly 84% male, with a mean age of about 60 years, ranging about 20 to 85. The study, taken as a whole, reports: Partial responders dosed at 0.1-3.0 mg/kg displayed clonal expansion ranking among the lowest. Expanded clones were, on average, more numerous among CD8+ T cells than CD4+.

Some clones are missing from TCRdb's copy, which holds only in-frame ones; the method was immunoSEQ multiplex PCR. The profile shows tens of thousands of clones, 85% to 90% of them singletons. The rearrangement links TRBV19 to TRBJ2-2, with a possible D match to TRBD2 (5 bases). This TCR derives from an adult with an advanced solid tumor such as melanoma, head and neck, liver or kidney cancer. The sequencing used CD4+ or CD8+ T cells sorted from blood, collected in a trial of the OX40 agonist ivuxolimab. Written as DNA, the CDR3 is TGTGCCAGTAGCCCCCGAGGGTCCGACGGGGAGCTGTTTTTT. Translating it yields CASSPRGSDGELFF.